Listed below are T cell receptor beta chains from one sample, sequenced in a study of shared clonotypes between healthy human individuals. Profiled with immunoSEQ multiplex PCR; TCRdb holds only in-frame clones, not every one. Here the sample spans some 1,100,000 clones, more than 75% being singletons. Sequenced input: memory CD4+ T cells from PBMCs. These receptors were obtained from a man aged 18 to 29 in good health. Some clones in this sample may be carry-over from other donors' samples. CDR3s include the opening cysteine and the closing phenylalanine or tryptophan. The order of the fields is clone size, J gene, V gene, D gene, CDR3 protein, CDR3 DNA. D genes are given only for firm matches. A clone size is listed for some rows: how often the clone was seen (once, few, many), or a class if it is expanded.

. TRBJ2-1 TRBV19 TRBD2 CASRQLAGGYNEQFF TGTGCCAGTCGGCAACTAGCGGGAGGGTACAATGAGCAGTTCTTC
. TRBJ1-2 TRBV11-2 TRBD1 CASSSLRDRGRGYGYTF TGTGCCAGCAGCTCCTTGAGAGACAGGGGGCGTGGGTATGGCTACACCTTC
. TRBJ2-1 TRBV19 TRBD2 CASSIPSGIQSEQFF TGTGCCAGTAGTATACCCAGCGGGATTCAAAGTGAGCAGTTCTTC
. TRBJ1-1 TRBV20-1 . CSAPRVWEAFF TGCAGTGCTCCCAGGGTTTGGGAAGCTTTCTTT
once TRBJ1-1 TRBV11-2 . CASSLARGIGEAFF TGTGCCAGCAGCTTAGCCCGGGGCATTGGTGAAGCTTTCTTT
. TRBJ2-3 TRBV4-2 TRBD2 CASSQGTSGYSTDTQYF TGTGCCAGCAGCCAAGGGACTAGCGGGTATAGCACAGATACGCAGTATTTT
few TRBJ1-1 TRBV5-1 . CASSLAQGGTEAFF TGCGCCAGCAGCTTGGCTCAGGGAGGCACTGAAGCTTTCTTT
. TRBJ2-3 TRBV7-2 TRBD2 CASSFSGLTDTQYF TGTGCCAGCAGCTTTAGCGGGCTCACAGATACGCAGTATTTT
. TRBJ1-5 TRBV7-2 TRBD1 CASSTGTGVSQPQHF TGTGCCAGCAGCACCGGGACAGGGGTATCTCAGCCCCAGCATTTT
. TRBJ2-5 TRBV29-1 TRBD2 CSVVGLAGPEETQYF TGCAGCGTTGTAGGACTAGCGGGACCCGAAGAGACCCAGTACTTC
. TRBJ1-1 TRBV9 . CASSVVGGSAFF TGTGCCAGCAGCGTAGTAGGAGGGAGCGCTTTCTTT
. TRBJ1-4 TRBV2 . CASSESSGHKLFF TGTGCCAGCAGTGAATCGTCGGGGCATAAACTGTTTTTT
many TRBJ2-7 TRBV11-2 TRBD2 CASKDVAGNSYEQYF TGTGCCAGCAAAGACGTAGCGGGAAACTCCTACGAGCAGTACTTC
. TRBJ2-2 TRBV5-1 . CASSLERTGELFF TGCGCCAGCAGCTTGGAGCGAACCGGGGAGCTGTTTTTT
. TRBJ2-3 TRBV2 . CASKRGSTDTQYF TGTGCCAGCAAAAGGGGGAGCACAGATACGCAGTATTTT
. TRBJ1-3 TRBV7-9 . CASSLSPSSGNTIYF TGTGCCAGCAGTTTATCCCCGAGCTCTGGAAACACCATATATTTT
. TRBJ2-1 TRBV28 . CASRELNSDNEQFF TGTGCCAGCAGAGAGCTTAACTCCGACAATGAGCAGTTCTTC
. TRBJ2-1 TRBV27 . CASSFQGNYNEQFF TGTGCCAGCAGTTTCCAGGGTAACTACAATGAGCAGTTCTTC
. TRBJ2-7 TRBV5-6 . CASSFWDPPEQYF TGTGCCAGCAGCTTTTGGGACCCTCCAGAGCAGTACTTC
few TRBJ1-4 TRBV4-1 . CASSAPSRGEKLFF TGCGCCAGCAGCGCCCCCTCGCGGGGTGAAAAACTGTTTTTT
. TRBJ2-1 TRBV9 TRBD2 CASQAGVAYNEQFF TGTGCCAGTCAAGCGGGAGTAGCCTACAATGAGCAGTTCTTC
few TRBJ1-1 TRBV15 . CATSRDGQGNTEAFF TGTGCCACCAGCAGAGATGGGCAGGGGAACACTGAAGCTTTCTTT
. TRBJ2-1 TRBV7-9 . CASSRGTPGYNEQFF TGTGCCAGCAGCCGGGGGACCCCCGGGTACAATGAGCAGTTCTTC
. TRBJ1-2 TRBV30 TRBD1 CAWSGTPGQGNGYTF TGTGCCTGGAGTGGGACGCCCGGACAGGGGAACGGCTACACCTTC
once TRBJ2-7 TRBV5-1 . CASSLAGTPAYEQYF TGCGCCAGCAGCTTGGCCGGGACTCCTGCCTACGAGCAGTACTTC
few TRBJ2-3 TRBV2 TRBD2 CASSGTSGRRRDTQYF TGTGCCAGCAGTGGGACTAGCGGGAGGCGGCGAGATACGCAGTATTTT
. TRBJ2-5 TRBV11-1 . CASSPEARGATQYF TGTGCCAGCAGCCCAGAGGCCAGGGGGGCGACCCAGTACTTC
few TRBJ1-4 TRBV25-1 . CASSEVGQEKLFF TGTGCCAGCAGTGAAGTGGGACAAGAAAAACTGTTTTTT
. TRBJ1-1 TRBV5-1 . CASTEPPNTEAFF TGCGCCAGCACCGAACCCCCGAACACTGAAGCTTTCTTT
. TRBJ1-1 TRBV28 TRBD1 CASSLSDRVGAFF TGTGCCAGCAGTTTATCCGACAGGGTTGGAGCTTTCTTT
. TRBJ2-7 TRBV6-1 TRBD2 CASSPWASGNYEQYF TGTGCATCCTCTCCCTGGGCTAGCGGGAACTACGAGCAGTACTTC
. TRBJ2-7 TRBV10-3 . CAISRTDSYEQYF TGTGCCATCAGCCGGACAGACTCCTACGAGCAGTACTTC
. TRBJ2-1 TRBV20-1 . CSASPVNEQFF TGCAGTGCTAGCCCTGTTAATGAGCAGTTCTTC
. TRBJ2-7 TRBV7-8 TRBD1 CASSFTGTGYEEQYF TGTGCCAGCAGCTTTACCGGGACAGGGTATGAAGAGCAGTACTTC
. TRBJ2-2 TRBV7-9 . CASSLTVTGELFF TGTGCCAGCAGCCTAACAGTCACCGGGGAGCTGTTTTTT
once TRBJ1-1 TRBV5-1 . CASSGAVGAEAFF TGCGCCAGCAGTGGTGCCGTAGGGGCTGAAGCTTTCTTT
. TRBJ2-5 TRBV27 . CASSFKVLQTQYF TGTGCCAGCAGTTTTAAGGTTTTGCAGACCCAGTACTTC
. TRBJ2-5 TRBV5-1 TRBD1 CASSLGQGARAQYF TGCGCCAGCAGCTTAGGACAGGGGGCGAGGGCCCAGTACTTC
. TRBJ2-3 TRBV7-2 . CASSSTPKQTDTQYF TGTGCCAGCAGCTCCACCCCCAAACAAACAGATACGCAGTATTTT
once TRBJ2-3 TRBV5-1 TRBD2 CASSLAGEGVTQYF TGCGCCAGCAGCCTGGCGGGAGAGGGTGTTACGCAGTATTTT
. TRBJ2-5 TRBV18 . CASSPGGRETQYF TGTGCCAGCTCACCCGGGGGACGGGAGACCCAGTACTTC
. TRBJ1-2 TRBV5-1 . CASSLQTGIHGYTF TGCGCCAGCAGCTTACAAACAGGGATTCATGGCTACACCTTC
. TRBJ1-2 TRBV5-4 . CASSFRASNYGYTF TGTGCCAGCAGCTTCAGGGCTTCTAACTATGGCTACACCTTC
. TRBJ1-4 TRBV7-9 . CASSASPRGVEKLFF TGTGCCAGCAGCGCAAGTCCCCGAGGGGTTGAAAAACTGTTTTTT
. TRBJ2-6 TRBV2 . CASSDNLPGANVLTF TGTGCCAGCAGTGATAACCTGCCTGGGGCCAACGTCCTGACTTTC
. TRBJ1-5 TRBV11-2 . CASSLVGAKEQPQHF TGTGCCAGCAGCTTAGTTGGGGCGAAGGAGCAGCCCCAGCATTTT
. TRBJ1-3 TRBV28 . CASASGGSGNTIYF TGTGCCAGCGCCTCGGGGGGCTCTGGAAACACCATATATTTT
. TRBJ2-5 TRBV7-2 TRBD2 CASSLNLAGGYQYF TGTGCCAGCAGCTTAAATCTAGCGGGAGGCTATCAGTACTTC